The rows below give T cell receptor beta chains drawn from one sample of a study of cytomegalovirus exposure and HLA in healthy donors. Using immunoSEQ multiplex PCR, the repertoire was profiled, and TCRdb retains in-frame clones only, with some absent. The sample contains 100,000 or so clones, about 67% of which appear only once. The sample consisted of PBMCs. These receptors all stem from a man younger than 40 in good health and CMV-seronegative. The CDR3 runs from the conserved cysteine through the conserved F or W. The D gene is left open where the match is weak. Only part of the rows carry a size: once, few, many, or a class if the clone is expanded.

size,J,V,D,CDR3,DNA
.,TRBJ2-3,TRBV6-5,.,CASTKVGGWEGTQYF,TGTGCCAGCACGAAGGTCGGGGGCTGGGAGGGTACGCAGTATTTT
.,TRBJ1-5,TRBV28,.,CASSRTDSQPQHF,TGTGCCAGCAGCCGGACAGATAGCCAGCCCCAGCATTTT
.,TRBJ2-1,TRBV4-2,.,CASSQQRTGNEQFF,TGTGCCAGCAGCCAACAGCGGACGGGCAATGAGCAGTTCTTC
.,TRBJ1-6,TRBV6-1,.,CASSEQGSYNSPLHF,TGTGCCAGCAGTGAACAGGGGTCCTATAATTCACCCCTCCACTTT
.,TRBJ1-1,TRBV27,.,CASSFDRNTEAFF,TGTGCCAGCAGTTTCGACAGGAACACTGAAGCTTTCTTT
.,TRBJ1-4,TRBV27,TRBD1,CASSPDRVQGKLFF,TGTGCCAGCAGCCCGGACAGGGTCCAGGGAAAACTGTTTTTT
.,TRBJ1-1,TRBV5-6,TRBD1,CASSLVGDRGDSAFF,TGTGCCAGCAGCTTGGTGGGGGACAGGGGAGATTCAGCTTTCTTT
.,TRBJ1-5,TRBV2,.,CASRFSGTGRIQPQHF,TGTGCCAGCAGATTTTCCGGTACAGGACGGATTCAGCCCCAGCATTTT
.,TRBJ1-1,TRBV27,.,CASSLSPRGTEAFF,TGTGCCAGCAGTTTAAGCCCCAGGGGCACTGAAGCTTTCTTT
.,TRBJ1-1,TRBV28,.,CASSLRYWAEAFF,TGTGCCAGCAGTTTGCGGTACTGGGCTGAAGCTTTCTTT
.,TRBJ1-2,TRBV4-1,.,CASSQTGYGYTF,TGCGCCAGCAGCCAAACAGGCTATGGCTACACCTTC
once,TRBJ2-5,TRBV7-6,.,CASSLVEETQYF,TGTGCCAGCAGCTTAGTCGAAGAGACCCAGTACTTC
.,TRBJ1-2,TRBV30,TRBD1,CAWIRGTGFGYTF,TGTGCCTGGATACGCGGGACAGGGTTTGGCTACACCTTC
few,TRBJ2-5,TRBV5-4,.,CASSHDPDRSGETQYF,TGTGCCAGCAGCCACGACCCTGACAGATCCGGAGAGACCCAGTACTTC
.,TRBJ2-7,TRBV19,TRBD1,CASMGTGFHEQYF,TGTGCCAGTATGGGGACAGGGTTCCACGAGCAGTACTTC
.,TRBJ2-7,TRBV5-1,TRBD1,CASSFTGQDFSEQYF,TGCGCCAGCAGCTTTACGGGACAGGATTTTTCCGAGCAGTACTTC
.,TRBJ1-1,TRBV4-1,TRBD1,CASSEVGQGVYMDTEAFF,TGCGCCAGCAGCGAAGTGGGACAGGGGGTCTATATGGACACTGAAGCTTTCTTT
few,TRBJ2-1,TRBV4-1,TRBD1,CASSAPGQDYNEQFF,TGCGCCAGCAGCGCACCGGGACAGGACTACAATGAGCAGTTCTTC
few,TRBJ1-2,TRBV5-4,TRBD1,CASSSRDRGSNYGYTF,TGTGCCAGCAGCTCCCGGGACAGGGGGTCTAACTATGGCTACACCTTC
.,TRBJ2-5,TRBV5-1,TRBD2,CASSHSGSPQETQYF,TGCGCCAGCAGCCACAGCGGGAGTCCCCAAGAGACCCAGTACTTC
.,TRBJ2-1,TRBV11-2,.,CASSRAGNPYNEQFF,TGTGCCAGCAGCCGCGCCGGGAATCCTTACAATGAGCAGTTCTTC
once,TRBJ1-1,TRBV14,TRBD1,CASSPQTGAGNTEAFF,TGTGCCAGCAGCCCTCAAACAGGGGCTGGGAACACTGAAGCTTTCTTT
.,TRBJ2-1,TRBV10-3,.,CAISGLVNANEQFF,TGTGCCATCAGTGGACTAGTAAATGCCAATGAGCAGTTCTTC
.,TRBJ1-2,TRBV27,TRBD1,CASGLTGTGGDGYTF,TGTGCCAGCGGATTAACCGGGACAGGGGGCGATGGCTACACCTTC
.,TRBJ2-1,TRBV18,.,CASSPPIQAFSYNEQFF,TGTGCCAGCTCACCACCGATACAGGCATTCTCCTACAATGAGCAGTTCTTC
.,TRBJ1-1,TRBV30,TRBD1,CAWSPSGTGTEAFF,TGTGCCTGGAGTCCCTCCGGGACAGGGACTGAAGCTTTCTTT
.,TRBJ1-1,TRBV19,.,CASSIRDYNTEAFF,TGTGCCAGTAGTATCAGGGATTATAATACTGAAGCTTTCTTT
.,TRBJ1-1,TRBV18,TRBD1,CASRPSGTGVGTEAFF,TGTGCCAGCCGTCCCTCCGGGACAGGGGTAGGGACTGAAGCTTTCTTT
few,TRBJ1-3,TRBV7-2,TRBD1,CASKLRAGGENTIYF,TGTGCCAGCAAGCTTAGAGCAGGGGGCGAAAACACCATATATTTT
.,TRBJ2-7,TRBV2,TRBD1,CASSGLLTGMGEQYF,TGTGCCAGCAGTGGGCTCCTGACAGGGATGGGCGAGCAGTACTTC
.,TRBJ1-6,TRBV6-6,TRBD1,CASSFQQGQNSPLHF,TGTGCCAGCAGTTTTCAACAGGGGCAGAATTCACCCCTCCACTTT
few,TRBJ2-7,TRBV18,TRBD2,CASSLSGTSGNYEQYF,TGTGCCAGCTCACTGTCCGGGACTAGCGGTAACTACGAGCAGTACTTC
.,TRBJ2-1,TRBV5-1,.,CASSLRGYNEQFF,TGCGCCAGCAGCTTGCGGGGCTACAATGAGCAGTTCTTC
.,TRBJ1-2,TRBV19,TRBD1,CASLETGRYGYTF,TGTGCCAGCCTTGAGACAGGGAGGTATGGCTACACCTTC
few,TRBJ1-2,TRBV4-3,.,CASSQETYGGYTF,TGCGCCAGCAGCCAAGAAACGTACGGTGGCTACACCTTC
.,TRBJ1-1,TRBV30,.,CAWGQKNTEAFF,TGTGCCTGGGGACAAAAGAACACTGAAGCTTTCTTT
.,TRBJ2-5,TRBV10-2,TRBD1,CASSGQGEGETQYF,TGCGCCAGCAGTGGACAGGGAGAGGGGGAGACCCAGTACTTC